The entry below describes one T cell receptor (beta chain). These data originate in a study of cytotoxic CD8 clonotypes in ibrutinib-treated CLL. Study summary: In all, roughly twelve patients were relapsed/refractory, some 14 were treatment-naive and 17 were IGHV unmutated. After a median approximately 12 months on treatment (6 to 36), response samples were drawn.

Cryopreserved PBMCs supplied about 2.1 micrograms of genomic DNA for TCR beta libraries. Repertoires were generated with immunoSEQ multiplex PCR, while TCRdb's copy carries only in-frame clones and drops some. The repertoire has 55,000 to 80,000 clones, about nine tenths of them found once; the top ten carry around 3.3%. The receptor was isolated from a human donor with chronic lymphocytic leukemia. The sequences come from PBMCs, collected after 12 months of ibrutinib treatment.

The CDR3 here is CAWSRWGNEQFF. The CDR3 DNA follows: TGTGCCTGGAGTAGGTGGGGGAATGAGCAGTTCTTC. V and J are TRBV30 and TRBJ2-1; D tentatively reads TRBD1 or TRBD2 (5 bases each). The germline CDR1 and CDR2 sequences are GTSNPN and SVGIG (reference sequence). V lost 2 bases and J lost 7, with 9 bases in between. The CDR3 extends over 12 amino acids.